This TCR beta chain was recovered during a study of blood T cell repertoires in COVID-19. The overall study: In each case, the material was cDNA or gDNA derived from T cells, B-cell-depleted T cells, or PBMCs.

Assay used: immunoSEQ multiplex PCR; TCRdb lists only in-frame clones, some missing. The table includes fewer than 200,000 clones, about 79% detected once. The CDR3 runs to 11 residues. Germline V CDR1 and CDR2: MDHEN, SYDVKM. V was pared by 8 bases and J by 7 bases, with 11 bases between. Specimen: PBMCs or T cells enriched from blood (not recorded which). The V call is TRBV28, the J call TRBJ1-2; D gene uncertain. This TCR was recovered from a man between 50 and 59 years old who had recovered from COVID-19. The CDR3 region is CASEIRGGYTF. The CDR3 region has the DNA TGTGCCAGCGAAATACGGGGTGGCTACACCTTC.